The 26 T cell receptor beta chains below all came from one sample that was sequenced in a study of Graves' ophthalmopathy and Graves' hyperthyroidism. CDR3 regions of TCR beta were amplified from RNA transcripts. HTBI-primed RT-PCR formed the first round, and a multiplex PCR formed the second. TCRdb called the multiplex PCR reads again in MiXCR, with one record for every CDR3 protein. The sample lists a few hundred thousand distinct CDR3 sequences; roughly a sixth were seen once. Sample: peripheral blood. The receptors were gathered from an adult woman with stable Graves' hyperthyroidism.

This clonotype was counted ten times or more. The chain links TRBV12-3 or TRBV12-4 to TRBJ1-1; D remains unclear. Trimming pared 6 bases from V and 11 bases from J, leaving 10 bases between. CDR3 size: 10 residues. The CDR3 coding sequence is TGTGCCAGCAGCGCTGGAACGGCTTTCTTT. Its translation is CASSAGTAFF.

This clonotype was counted at least ten times. J is TRBJ2-7 and V is TRBV9; D is unresolved. The germline CDR1 and CDR2 sequences are SGDLS and YYNGEE. This CDR3 has 15 residues. The V gene lost 3 bases and the J gene lost 3 bases, with 16 bases spanning the gap. The CDR3 DNA is TGTGCCAGCAGCGCGATGCCAAGTGGGTTCTACGAGCAGTACTTC. This sequence encodes CASSAMPSGFYEQYF.

J is TRBJ1-1 and V is TRBV10-1; D remains ambiguous. The CDR3 has 12 residues. V dropped 4 bases and J dropped 7 bases, with 10 bases sitting between them. The V gene's germline CDR1 is WNHNN and CDR2 SYGVQD (reference sequence). The DNA of the CDR3 is TGCGCCAGCAGTGCTGACCGACTTGAAGCTTTCTTT. As protein: CASSADRLEAFF.

This clonotype was detected many times. The CDR3: CSASEGDYSGNTIYF. Here the CDR3 DNA reads TGCAGTGCATCAGAGGGGGACTACTCTGGAAACACCATATATTTT. The chain links TRBV20-1 to TRBJ1-3, with a possible D match to TRBD1 (6 bases). Trimming left V 6 bases short and J 0 bases short, with 15 bases between. The CDR3 runs 15 residues. Germline V gene data show CDR1 as DFQATT and CDR2 as SNEGSKA (reference sequence).

This clonotype showed up many times. J is TRBJ2-7 and V is TRBV10-3, with 7 positions matching TRBD1. V lost 10 bases, J lost 3 bases, and 15 bases stayed unmatched. CDR3 length equals 15 residues. Germline assignment: CDR1 ENHRY and CDR2 SYGVKD. CDR3 protein: CATRTPGQDYYEQYF. CDR3 coding DNA: TGTGCCACCAGAACCCCAGGACAGGATTACTACGAGCAGTACTTC.

This clonotype was recorded at least ten times. The V gene is TRBV20-1, the J gene TRBJ2-7; 7 bases align to TRBD2. The germline CDR1 and CDR2 sequences are DFQATT and SNEGSKA (reference sequence). With 6 bases clipped from V and 2 bases from J, the junction kept 10 bases outside the gene matches. The CDR3 is 14 amino acids. CDR3 in DNA: TGCAGTGCCCCGCCTTCTAGCGGCGCCTACGAGCAGTACTTC. Translating it yields CSAPPSSGAYEQYF.

This clonotype was seen at least ten times. The rearrangement uses TRBV6-5 and TRBJ1-1; D is perhaps TRBD1 (5 bases). The CDR3 spans 13 residues. The ends were cut back, 5 bases at V and 7 bases at J, with 14 bases in the middle. CDR1 is MNHEY, CDR2 SVGAGI, per germline. The CDR3 here is CASSNDGQVEAFF. The DNA of the CDR3 is TGTGCCAGCAGTAACGACGGACAAGTTGAAGCTTTCTTT.

As to this clonotype: The germline gene is not matched at one end of the junction; a read error may be the cause. V gene TRBV12-3 or TRBV12-4 combines with J gene TRBJ2-7; D assignment may be TRBD1 or TRBD2 (5 bases each). The CDR3 spans 15 residues. CDR3 in DNA: TGTGCCAGCAGGTTAGAGCAGGGAGTAACCTACGAGCAGTACTTC. Translation gives CASRLEQGVTYEQYF.

The V and J genes are TRBV18 and TRBJ2-7, with TRBD1 matching 8 bases. V shed 0 bases, J shed 5 bases, and the junction held 3 bases outside the gene matches. The germline CDR1 and CDR2 sequences are KGHSH and LQKENI. There are 14 residues in the CDR3. In nucleotides, the CDR3 is TGTGCCAGCTCACCACCGGACAGGGACCACGAGCAGTACTTC. This gives the protein CASSPPDRDHEQYF.

This clonotype was seen more than once but under ten times. In nucleotides, the CDR3 is TGCAGCGTTGTAGGTGACATTCAGTACTTC. It translates to CSVVGDIQYF. The chain has TRBV29-1 and TRBJ2-4; unclear D gene. The CDR3 runs to 10 residues. Trimming took 4 bases from V and 8 from J, leaving 6 bases between them. The germline CDR1 and CDR2 sequences are SQVTM and ANQGSEA.

This clonotype was detected many times. The genes are TRBV20-1 and TRBJ2-7; either TRBD1 or TRBD2 may fit D (5 bases each). Germline CDR1 reads DFQATT; CDR2 reads SNEGSKA (reference sequence). This CDR3 spans 16 amino acids. Trimming took 3 bases from V and 3 from J, leaving 21 bases between them. In nucleotides, the CDR3 is TGCAGTGCTAGCCCGGTGGGGCGGAGGAGAAACTACGAGCAGTACTTC. Its translation is CSASPVGRRRNYEQYF.

This clonotype was counted many times. The CDR3 sequence: CAAVAGTGELFF. DNA of the CDR3: TGTGCCGCGGTGGCGGGAACCGGGGAGCTGTTTTTT. V and J are TRBV30 and TRBJ2-2; a weak D match, TRBD2 (6 bases). V lost 8 bases and J lost 5, with 12 bases in between. The CDR3 runs to 12 residues. Germline assignment: CDR1 GTSNPN and CDR2 SVGIG (reference sequence).

This clonotype was observed many times. J is TRBJ1-1 and V is TRBV11-3; the D is unclear. Germline V lookup: CDR1 SGHNT, CDR2 YENEEA. Trimming removed 2 bases from V and 0 bases from J, with 10 bases in between. The CDR3 has 15 amino acids. The CDR3 DNA follows: TGTGCCAGCAGCTTAAATGGGAATATGAACACTGAAGCTTTCTTT. This translates into CASSLNGNMNTEAFF.

This clonotype was found many times. V gene TRBV11-2 combines with J gene TRBJ2-2; D ambiguous. This CDR3 has 13 amino acids. Trimming shortened V by 3 bases and J by 6 bases, and 8 bases separated the two germline ends. Germline V gene lookup returns CDR1 SGHAT and CDR2 FQNNGV. The CDR3 reads CASSFAGPGELFF. The DNA of the CDR3 is TGTGCCAGCAGCTTCGCCGGGCCCGGGGAGCTGTTTTTT.

This clonotype was recorded at least ten times. The chain joins TRBV12-3 or TRBV12-4 to TRBJ2-5, with 10 bases fitting TRBD2. There are 16 residues in the CDR3. V lost 5 bases and J lost 5; bases outside the gene matches: 11. The CDR3 DNA sequence: TGTGCCAGCAGTCCGGCGCTAGCGGGAGTCAGCGAGACCCAGTACTTC. Amino acid sequence: CASSPALAGVSETQYF.

This clonotype was found many times. The chain links TRBV4-1 to TRBJ1-5; D not resolved. Germline CDR1 reads MGHRA; CDR2 reads YSYEKL. This CDR3 region has 15 residues. V gave up 0 bases and J gave up 7 bases, with 13 bases separating them. The CDR3 spells CASSQDLGHPQPQHF. The CDR3, as DNA: TGCGCCAGCAGCCAAGATTTAGGCCACCCACAGCCCCAGCATTTT.

Many counts were recorded for this clonotype. This chain joins TRBV12-3 or TRBV12-4 and TRBJ2-7; the match to TRBD1 covers 9 bases. V shed 7 bases and J 3 bases; nucleotides not matched to a gene: 4. This CDR3 spans 13 amino acids. The DNA of the CDR3 is TGTGCCAGCACCTGGACAGGGGACTACGAGCAGTACTTC. Its protein product is CASTWTGDYEQYF.

Comment on this clonotype: A much larger clone sits a single nucleotide away, making a read error possible. The rearrangement links TRBV12-3 or TRBV12-4 to TRBJ2-5, with D tentatively TRBD2 (5 bases). The CDR3 is 12 residues long. The CDR3 here is CASTGSQETRYF. DNA for the CDR3: TGTGCCAGCACGGGGTCCCAAGAGACCCGGTACTTC.

This clonotype was counted at least ten times. This chain joins TRBV2 and TRBJ2-5; D is unclear. The CDR3 is 12 amino acids. V was trimmed by 6 bases and J by 5 bases, leaving 10 bases between them. Germline V gene lookup returns CDR1 SNHLY and CDR2 FYNNEI. CDR3 nucleotides: TGTGCCAGCAGAGGGTCGAGTGAGACCCAGTACTTC. Its protein product is CASRGSSETQYF.

As regards this clonotype: This may arise from a read error, as a much more abundant clone is one base away. The chain recombines TRBV7-2 with TRBJ1-5, with no clear D. V was pared by 3 bases and J by 3 bases, with 9 bases between. This CDR3 contains 14 residues. Per the germline V gene, CDR1 is SGHTA and CDR2 is FQGNSA. The CDR3 nucleotides read TGTACCAGCAGCTTGAAAGGAATCAATCAGCCCCAGCATTTT. It codes for CTSSLKGINQPQHF.

This clonotype was detected ten times or more. The rearrangement joins TRBV27 to TRBJ2-7, with D possibly being TRBD2 (6 bases). Germline CDR1 reads MNHEY; CDR2 reads SMNVEV (reference sequence). V was clipped by 6 bases and J by 2 bases, with 20 bases between them. This CDR3 spans 16 amino acids. Here the CDR3 DNA reads TGTGCCAGCAGCGTCACAGGCGGGGAAGTAGCCTACGAGCAGTACTTC. Translating gives CASSVTGGEVAYEQYF.

This clonotype came up many times. V usage is TRBV20-1 and J usage is TRBJ2-7, with TRBD2 matching 8 bases. CDR3 size: 14 residues. Trimming took 4 bases from V and 7 from J; bases not matched to a gene: 12. In germline, CDR1 is DFQATT, CDR2 SNEGSKA (reference sequence). The CDR3 DNA is TGCAGTGCTACCCCACTAGCGGTGGGGAGGGAGCAGTACTTC. Translating gives CSATPLAVGREQYF.

The table lists this clonotype with many counts. The CDR3 DNA is TGTGCCAGCATTTCGAAACAGGGGTCCGGGGAGCTGTTTTTT. Its protein is CASISKQGSGELFF. The chain joins TRBV11-1 to TRBJ2-2, with 7 nucleotides matching TRBD1. CDR1 SGHAT and CDR2 FQDESV come from the germline V gene (reference sequence). The V and J ends lost 7 bases and 6 bases, in that order; junction bases with no gene match: 8. This CDR3 has 14 residues.

This clonotype was observed at least ten times. The chain uses TRBV12-5 and TRBJ2-5; D is perhaps TRBD1 or TRBD2 (6 bases each). The CDR3 consists of 17 residues. Germline assignment: CDR1 LGHNT and CDR2 FRNRAP. Trimming pared 3 bases from V and 5 bases from J, leaving 22 bases between. The CDR3 nucleotides read TGTGCTAGTGGTTTTTTGTCGGGGGCGACAACCGGGGAGACCCAGTACTTC. Protein sequence: CASGFLSGATTGETQYF.

Details on this clonotype: This CDR3 is missing its conserved last phenylalanine or tryptophan, likely due to a read error. J is TRBJ2-5 and V is TRBV7-2; either TRBD1 or TRBD2 may supply D (6 bases each). The length of the CDR3 is 15 residues. Germline CDR1 and CDR2: SGHTA and FQGNSA. The CDR3 bases are TGTGCCAGCAGCTTCGTAGCGGCGGGACAAGAGTCCCAGTACTAC. Its protein product is CASSFVAAGQESQYY.

Ten or more counts support this clonotype. The chain couples TRBV12-3 or TRBV12-4 to TRBJ1-5; maybe TRBD1 (6 bases). The CDR3 totals 15 residues. Trimming cost V 5 bases and J 2 bases, with 13 bases left between them. The CDR3 is CASSRYRAGNQPQHF. As DNA, the CDR3 is TGTGCCAGCAGTCGCTACAGGGCCGGCAATCAGCCCCAGCATTTT.